The 17 T cell receptor beta chains listed next were all sequenced from one sample in a study of molecular identifiers for immune sequencing clone quantification (dated by TCRdb to 2016 to 2019). Libraries came from PCR. Reads for this sample came from an Illumina HiSeq 4000. Clones were called with MiXCR by TCRdb after fastp trimmed the public reads at Q25, and only in-frame beta chains were retained. A single entry per CDR3 protein holds the most common genes and DNA from its merged rows. The sample records 550,000 to 750,000 distinct CDR3 sequences, about 20% of which are singletons. The ten most abundant clones make up roughly 0.9% of the sample. Sequenced material: naive CD8+ T cells from blood, with Jurkat cell RNA spiked in. The sample's cell subset or site label, in plain terms: FACS-sorted CD8+CD4-CCR7+CD45RA+ naive T cells. Receptors originate from a human donor in good health. Some libraries in this study had Jurkat cell RNA spiked in.

This clonotype was picked up a small number of times. The chain has TRBV25-1 and TRBJ2-5; 8 bases fit TRBD2. Germline CDR1 reads MGHDK; CDR2 reads SYGVNS. The CDR3 sequence is 11 residues long. J was trimmed by 11 bases and V by 7 bases; bases with no gene match: 6. The CDR3 loop is CASTFGRGQYF. The CDR3 coding sequence is TGTGCCAGCACCTTCGGGAGGGGACAGTACTTC.

Details on this clonotype: This CDR3 fails to terminate in the conserved phenylalanine or tryptophan, so it likely reflects a read error. The CDR3 here is CASSPDRLGGGYTS. CDR3 nucleotide sequence: TGTGCCAGCAGCCCCGACCGGTTGGGAGGCGGCTACACCTCC. This chain connects TRBV7-9 to TRBJ1-2; unclear D gene. The CDR3 spans 14 residues. Germline assignment: CDR1 SEHNR and CDR2 FQNEAQ (reference sequence). The V gene lost 5 bases and the J gene lost 8 bases, with 18 bases spanning the gap.

The V call is TRBV20-1, the J call TRBJ2-2; TRBD1 matches at 7 bases. Germline V gives CDR1 DFQATT, CDR2 SNEGSKA (reference sequence). The CDR3 has 15 residues. After removal of 4 bases from V and 1 base from J, the junction contained 6 bases not matched to a gene. In DNA, the CDR3 is TGCAGTGCTACGCGACAGGGTATGAACACCGGGGAGCTGTTTTTT. It is translated as CSATRQGMNTGELFF.

Comments on this clonotype: This may arise from a read error, as a much more abundant clone is one base away. The chain is built from TRBV20-1 and TRBJ2-7; D might be TRBD2 (6 bases). Looked up from germline, CDR1 is DFQATT and CDR2 is SNEGSKA (reference sequence). V was pared by 6 bases and J by 6 bases, with 21 bases between. The CDR3 has 14 residues. CDR3 coding DNA: TGCAGTGCGCCAGCACTAGCTTCTTGGGGCGAGCAGTACTTC. Translated: CSAPALASWGEQYF.

A note on this clonotype: Relative to the germline gene, one junction end is altered; a read error may explain this. This chain joins TRBV7-9 and TRBJ1-3; no definite D call. From germline, CDR1 is SEHNR and CDR2 FQNEAQ (reference sequence). The length of the CDR3 is 16 residues. The DNA for the CDR3 is TGTGCCAGCAGCTCTACAAGGGCCCTCTCTGGAAACATCATATATTTT. Protein sequence: CASSSTRALSGNIIYF.

As for this clonotype: One junction end does not reproduce the germline sequence, and a read error may be involved. The J gene is TRBJ2-7, the V gene TRBV20-1; D not certain. Germline loops: CDR1 DFQATT, CDR2 SNEGSKA (reference sequence). This CDR3 has 14 amino acids. The CDR3 nucleotides read TGCAGTGCTAATGGTAGTCCATACTCCTACGTGCAGTACTTC. Protein sequence: CSANGSPYSYVQYF.

This clonotype was seen a single time. This chain uses TRBV19 with TRBJ2-5, with 7 bases aligning to TRBD2. Germline V CDR1 and CDR2: LNHDA, SQIVND (reference sequence). V lost 3 bases and J lost 7; bases outside the gene matches: 5. The CDR3 has 13 residues. CDR3: CASSMGGWGTQYF. CDR3 in DNA: TGTGCCAGTAGTATGGGGGGGTGGGGGACCCAGTACTTC.

In its sample, this clonotype was seen many times. This chain joins TRBV6-5 and TRBJ2-3; D unresolved. CDR1 is MNHEY and CDR2 is SVGAGI in the germline V gene. This CDR3 has 13 amino acids. V was trimmed by 0 bases and J by 4 bases, leaving 5 bases between them. The CDR3 protein is CASSYSQPDTQYF. DNA for the CDR3: TGTGCCAGCAGTTACTCGCAACCAGATACGCAGTATTTT.

This clonotype has ten or more counts. The genes are TRBV7-9 and TRBJ1-1; TRBD1 is a possible D gene (5 bases). V gave up 5 bases and J gave up 5 bases, with 15 bases separating them. The CDR3 totals 14 residues. CDR1 and CDR2 (germline): SEHNR, FQNEAQ (reference sequence). The CDR3 coding sequence is TGTGCCAGCAGCCAGACAGAGATGCTGACTGAAGCTTTCTTT. Amino acid sequence: CASSQTEMLTEAFF.

Of note for this clonotype: Possible read error: a much larger clone is one base away. The chain combines TRBV11-3 with TRBJ2-1; 9 nucleotides line up with TRBD2. Germline lookup yields CDR1 SGHNT and CDR2 YENEEA. The CDR3 sequence is 16 residues long. CDR3 bases: TGTGCCAGCAGCTTAGGGGGCGGGAGGGGCTACGATGAGCAGTTCTTC. Its protein is CASSLGGGRGYDEQFF.

The rearrangement uses TRBV4-1 and TRBJ2-7, with 8 bases that match TRBD1. The trim removed 5 bases at V and 0 bases at J, leaving 6 bases unmatched. Germline CDR1 reads MGHRA; CDR2 reads YSYEKL. The CDR3 loop spans 15 amino acids. CDR3 protein: CASSIGDRGSYEQYF. CDR3 in DNA: TGCGCCAGCAGCATAGGAGACAGGGGCTCCTACGAGCAGTACTTC.

CDR3 nucleotide sequence: TGTGCCAGCAAGTGGCTAGCGGGACCCCAAGAGACCCAGTACTTC. It is translated as CASKWLAGPQETQYF. The J gene is TRBJ2-5, the V gene TRBV6-2 or TRBV6-3; 9 nucleotides agree with TRBD2. The V gene end was trimmed by 7 bases and the J gene end by 1 base; junction bases not matched to a gene: 7. The CDR3 extends over 15 amino acids. Germline V gene sequence: CDR1 MNHEY, CDR2 SVGEGT.

Worth noting for this clonotype: At one of its ends the junction is not consistent with the germline gene, which may arise from a read error. The chain joins TRBV4-2 to TRBJ2-7, with 12 positions matching TRBD2. The germline V gene has CDR1 LGHNA and CDR2 YNFKEQ. This CDR3 spans 18 amino acids. CDR3 coding DNA: TGTGCCAGCGGCCAAGACGGCCTAGCGGGAGGGCTGAGTGGTGAGCGGTACTTC. Its protein product is CASGQDGLAGGLSGERYF.

The chain has TRBV7-6 and TRBJ1-1; D is unclear. Germline lookup yields CDR1 SGHVS and CDR2 FNYEAQ. V was cut by 3 bases and J by 0 bases, with 11 bases left in between. The CDR3 has 15 amino acids. The CDR3 loop reads CASSFIGPMNTEAFF. DNA of the CDR3: TGTGCCAGCAGCTTTATTGGACCTATGAACACTGAAGCTTTCTTT. Filled out from reference TRBV7-6 and TRBJ1-1, the complete variable domain reads GAGVSQSPRYKVTKRGQDVALRCDPISGHVSLYWYRQALGQGPEFLTYFNYEAQQDKSGLPNDRFSAERPEGSISTLTIQRTEQRDSAMYRCASSFIGPMNTEAFFGQGTRLTVV.

This clonotype appeared many times. The genes are TRBV3-1 and TRBJ1-1; no definite D call. Germline CDR1 reads LGHDT; CDR2 reads YNNKEL (reference sequence). Trimming pared 4 bases from V and 7 bases from J, leaving 16 bases between. The length of the CDR3 is 14 residues. The CDR3 sequence is CASSPREATLEAFF. For the CDR3, the DNA is TGTGCCAGCAGCCCGCGGGAGGCAACCCTTGAAGCTTTCTTT. The variable domain in full, with the rest retrieved from reference TRBV3-1 and TRBJ1-1, is DTAVSQTPKYLVTQMGNDKSIKCEQNLGHDTMYWYKQDSKKFLKIMFSYNNKELIINETVPNRFSPKSPDKAHLNLHINSLELGDSAVYFCASSPREATLEAFFGQGTRLTVV.

Points on this clonotype: Mismatch with germline at one junction end may stem from a read error. The chain combines TRBV29-1 with TRBJ1-1; 7 positions match TRBD1. The CDR3 sequence is 13 residues long. Germline V gene sequence: CDR1 SQVTM, CDR2 ANQGSEA. Here the CDR3 reads CSAYRGGSTEALF. The CDR3 DNA reads as TGCAGCGCCTACAGGGGCGGGAGCACTGAAGCTCTCTTT. The full variable domain, rest sourced from reference TRBV29-1 and TRBJ1-1, is SAVISQKPSRDICQRGTSLTIQCQVDSQVTMMFWYRQQPGQSLTLIATANQGSEATYESGFVIDKFPISRPNLTFSTLTVSNMSPEDSSIYLCSAYRGGSTEALFGQGTRLTVV.

Details on this clonotype: This may be a read error, as it is one base from a much larger clone. V is TRBV11-2 and J is TRBJ2-1; 8 bases map to TRBD2. V trimming: 8 bases; J trimming: 0 bases; junction bases outside the gene matches: 9. The germline gives CDR1 SGHAT, CDR2 FQNNGV. CDR3 length equals 16 residues. CDR3 region: CASGSSGGSSYNEQFF. Here the CDR3 DNA reads TGTGCCAGCGGCTCATCGGGAGGGAGCTCCTACAATGAGCAGTTCTTC.